This paragraph covers one T cell receptor beta chain sequence. This clonotype was seen at least ten times. Its antigen is unknown. Per-nucleotide qualities are absent, and no much larger clonotype sits a single base away. To demonstrate the VDJtools post-analysis software, TCR beta repertoires were profiled from the peripheral blood of 10 to 15 young patients with multiple sclerosis. The patients with multiple sclerosis were children and adolescents between roughly 6 and 17 years of age. This sample stems from a study of post-analysis software for immune sequencing data (dated by TCRdb to the mid-2010s). Study-wide context: Recorded disease courses included relapsing-remitting, secondary progressive and progressive-relapsing multiple sclerosis, with some patients lacking subtype annotation. A subset of samples was prepared in parallel using single-end sample barcoding, then pooled and co-amplified after Illumina adapter ligation. Patient repertoires were compared against roughly 11 previously published healthy control repertoires from donors aged roughly 6 to 28 years.

Libraries came from PCR. The sequencer listed for this sample is Illumina HiSeq 2500. Unique molecular identifiers were incorporated into TCR beta cDNA libraries to reduce PCR and sequencing biases. Approximately 500,000 cDNA molecules were obtained per 1 to 10 million input T cells, so each molecule approximated one T cell. The patient libraries were prepared and sequenced with the same protocol used for the earlier healthy control dataset. Samples belonging to the same batch were prepared together, multiplexed and sequenced on a shared HiSeq lane. Processing in the source paper ran as follows. MIGEC was used to process the raw barcoded reads, and molecular identifier groups with only a single read were discarded before consensus assembly and CDR3 extraction. Clonotype tables were post-analysed with VDJtools, and diversity was normalized by down-sampling all datasets to the smallest sample size. Repertoire overlap clustering matched CDR3 amino acid but not nucleotide sequences to correct batch-related cross-sample contamination. TCRdb's own reprocessing of the public reads used fastp at Q25 and MiXCR and kept productive beta chains. Rows are unified per CDR3 protein, each entry keeping the most common DNA and genes. The V and J calls reflect TCRdb's pipeline rather than the authors' work. Within this sample are about 460,000 distinct CDR3 sequences, with around 40% of them counted one time only. The biggest ten clones account for about an eighth of the sample.

Per the germline V gene, SQVTM is the CDR1 and ANQGSEA is the CDR2. A distance of 12 bases separates the germline ends of V and J, which lose 6 bases and 1 base respectively. From its cysteine to its phenylalanine, the CDR3 spans 13 amino acids. Only the CDR3 DNA is retained, 39 bases long and in frame from the first base. Points the paper makes about the study in general: Direct clustering with F measure revealed strong co-clustering of samples prepared in the same batch, which led to a batch-effect correction. Compared with controls, multiple sclerosis patients had significantly lower normalized Chao1 diversity, a finding suggesting substantial peripheral T-cell clonal expansion. Roughly 5 TRBV segments, including TRBV5-6, TRBV5-1 and TRBV20-1, were significantly more frequent in patients than controls. The multiple sclerosis patient group was slightly younger than the control group.

Recombination joined TRBV29-1 with TRBJ2-5; no D gene can be assigned with confidence. This clonotype originated in a girl aged 10 to 17 with multiple sclerosis. Sequenced material: blood. The CDR3 protein: CSVLRSIQETQYF. The nucleotide sequence reads TGCAGCGTCCTGAGGTCAATCCAAGAGACCCAGTACTTC.